What follows is one T cell receptor beta chain and its context. This clone's antigen is unknown. No much larger clonotype is one base removed from it; base qualities were not supplied. This entry comes from a study of T cell repertoires in cytomegalovirus infection (dated by TCRdb to between 2018 and 2020). Regarding the complete study: Recently identified HLA-C-restricted CMV epitopes, whose presentation resists viral immunomodulation, were targeted by peptide stimulations together with well-studied HLA-B-restricted epitopes. Because public TCR beta signatures pointed to carriage of CMV infection together with the matching HLA type, the HLA type of each donor mattered for the analysis. Paper-wide results and their limitations: The ex vivo response was dominated by HLA-C-restricted CMV-specific TCR beta clonotypes, which also provided the single most frequent clonotype in two of eight donors. In both this cohort and an independent roughly 350-donor cohort, the cumulative frequency of public TCR beta family members distinguished carriers of CMV infection plus the relevant HLA type.

Sequencing was carried out with an Illumina HiSeq 1500. TCRdb reanalyzed the raw reads on its own, using fastp at Q25 for trimming and MiXCR for clone calling, and kept in-frame beta chains. Here each entry gathers all rows of one CDR3 protein and keeps the most common genes and DNA. The sample has some 800,000 distinct CDR3 sequences on record, approximately 32% of them singletons. The leading ten clones occupy over 10% of the sample. The treatment or condition label corresponds to: in vitro stimulation with specific CMV peptide epitopes to enrich CMV-specific T cells. The source is a human donor in good health (CMV status not recorded). Some clones in this sample may be carry-over from other donors' samples. The sequencing here drew on cultured CD8+ T cells from PBMCs, taken from culture after CMV antigen stimulation.

At the DNA level, the sequence is TGTGCCAGCACCTACGGGGACTACACAAGCACAGATACGCAGTATTTT. This is translated as CASTYGDYTSTDTQYF. Rearrangement joined TRBV6-6 to TRBJ2-3, with TRBD2 matching 7 junction bases. Via the germline V gene (reference sequence), CDR1 is MNHNY and CDR2 SVGAGI. Inclusive of the bounding cysteine and phenylalanine, the CDR3 is 16 residues long. Only the CDR3 DNA stays, 48 bases, in frame from base 1. Trimming removed 7 bases from V and 0 bases from J; the gene matches leave 10 bases unexplained.